A selection of T cell receptor beta chains follows, all from one sample in a study of blood T cell repertoires in COVID-19. TCRdb's table, derived via immunoSEQ multiplex PCR, lists solely in-frame clones and lacks some. The data show more than 200,000 clones, around 84% seen once. The sequencing sample was made of peripheral blood. All receptors come from a man in his sixties with acute or convalescent COVID-19. CDR3s include the opening cysteine and the closing phenylalanine or tryptophan. A D gene is named only where the DNA matches it firmly. Size tells how often a clone was seen (once, few, many) or the class of an expanded clone, and some rows leave it out.

CDR3nt: TGCGCCAGCTGGGGGGGGCCGCCGGGCAATGAGCAGTTCTTC
CDR3aa: CASWGGPPGNEQFF
abundance: -
d_gene: -
j_gene: TRBJ2-1
v_gene: TRBV5-1

CDR3nt: TGTGCCAGCAGTTACGCGGGGGCGGACACCGGGGAGCTGTTTTTT
CDR3aa: CASSYAGADTGELFF
abundance: -
d_gene: -
j_gene: TRBJ2-2
v_gene: TRBV6-5

CDR3nt: TGTGCCAGCAGCAAAGTGGGGGTAGCGGGGAGCCGCTACGAGCAGTACTTC
CDR3aa: CASSKVGVAGSRYEQYF
abundance: -
d_gene: -
j_gene: TRBJ2-7
v_gene: TRBV21-1

CDR3nt: TGTGCCAGCAGCGCCTCCGGGTGGCGGCGCACAGATACGCAGTATTTT
CDR3aa: CASSASGWRRTDTQYF
abundance: -
d_gene: -
j_gene: TRBJ2-3
v_gene: TRBV9

CDR3nt: TGTGCCAGTAGTATGGAGGACAGGGGGTTGAATCAGCCCCAGCATTTT
CDR3aa: CASSMEDRGLNQPQHF
abundance: -
d_gene: TRBD1
j_gene: TRBJ1-5
v_gene: TRBV19

CDR3nt: TGTGCCAGCAGTTCCTCTGCAGGGAATGACTATGGCTACACCTTC
CDR3aa: CASSSSAGNDYGYTF
abundance: -
d_gene: -
j_gene: TRBJ1-2
v_gene: TRBV28

CDR3nt: TGCGCCAGCAGCTTGGATCCAGACCAAGAGACCCAGTACTTC
CDR3aa: CASSLDPDQETQYF
abundance: -
d_gene: -
j_gene: TRBJ2-5
v_gene: TRBV5-1

CDR3nt: TGTGCCAGCAGCTTACCCGGGGTGAACACCGGGGAGCTGTTTTTT
CDR3aa: CASSLPGVNTGELFF
abundance: -
d_gene: -
j_gene: TRBJ2-2
v_gene: TRBV5-4

CDR3nt: TGTGCCAGCAGCCAAGTGCAACAGTCTGTCTATGGCTACACCTTC
CDR3aa: CASSQVQQSVYGYTF
abundance: -
d_gene: -
j_gene: TRBJ1-2
v_gene: TRBV4-2

CDR3nt: TGTGCCAGCAGCCCTTCCCCGACTAGCGGGGGGGAGACCCAGTACTTC
CDR3aa: CASSPSPTSGGETQYF
abundance: -
d_gene: TRBD2
j_gene: TRBJ2-5
v_gene: TRBV3-1/TRBV3-2

CDR3nt: TGTGCCAGCAGAGCGGTAGGCTCCTACAATGAGCAGTTCTTC
CDR3aa: CASRAVGSYNEQFF
abundance: -
d_gene: -
j_gene: TRBJ2-1
v_gene: TRBV7-2

CDR3nt: TGTGCCAGCAGCTTCGGGGAACTCACCGGGGAGCTGTTTTTT
CDR3aa: CASSFGELTGELFF
abundance: -
d_gene: -
j_gene: TRBJ2-2
v_gene: TRBV13

CDR3nt: TGTGCCAGCAGCTCCACCTTGACTATAGGGGAGGTCTTC
CDR3aa: CASSSTLTIGEVF
abundance: -
d_gene: -
j_gene: TRBJ2-7
v_gene: TRBV5-6

CDR3nt: TGCGCCAGCAGCCCTTTCTCGGACAGACCCATGAACACTGAAGCTTTCTTT
CDR3aa: CASSPFSDRPMNTEAFF
abundance: few
d_gene: -
j_gene: TRBJ1-1
v_gene: TRBV4-1

CDR3nt: TGTGCCAGCAGTGAGTTCTGGACTAGAGGTGAGCAGTTCTTC
CDR3aa: CASSEFWTRGEQFF
abundance: -
d_gene: TRBD2
j_gene: TRBJ2-1
v_gene: TRBV6-1

CDR3nt: TGTGCCTCGAACAGGGGATCGGGGGCCAACGTCCTGACTTTC
CDR3aa: CASNRGSGANVLTF
abundance: -
d_gene: TRBD1
j_gene: TRBJ2-6
v_gene: TRBV10-3

CDR3nt: TGTGCCAGCAGCTTTAGGTGGCTAGCGGGAGCGACCTCCTACAATGAGCAGTTCTTC
CDR3aa: CASSFRWLAGATSYNEQFF
abundance: -
d_gene: TRBD2
j_gene: TRBJ2-1
v_gene: TRBV11-2

CDR3nt: TGCGCCAGCAGCTTTCCCGGGGGAGAGACCCAGTACTTC
CDR3aa: CASSFPGGETQYF
abundance: -
d_gene: -
j_gene: TRBJ2-5
v_gene: TRBV5-1

CDR3nt: TGTGCCAGCAGCCCACAGGGGGGCTTTACTGAAGCTTTCTTT
CDR3aa: CASSPQGGFTEAFF
abundance: -
d_gene: TRBD1
j_gene: TRBJ1-1
v_gene: TRBV2

CDR3nt: TGCGCCAGCAGCCAACCCCGAGAGGACAGTGAAGCTTTCTTT
CDR3aa: CASSQPREDSEAFF
abundance: few
d_gene: -
j_gene: TRBJ1-1
v_gene: TRBV4-1

CDR3nt: TGTGCCAGCAGCTCCAACAGGGGGGCAGATACGCAGTATTTT
CDR3aa: CASSSNRGADTQYF
abundance: -
d_gene: TRBD1
j_gene: TRBJ2-3
v_gene: TRBV7-2

CDR3nt: TGTGCCAGCACCCGGGGGGGGGCCGGCAATCAGCCCCAGCATTTT
CDR3aa: CASTRGGAGNQPQHF
abundance: -
d_gene: -
j_gene: TRBJ1-5
v_gene: TRBV6-5

CDR3nt: TGTGCCAGCAGCCCAGGACTGACGAATAGCAATCAGCCCCAGCATTTT
CDR3aa: CASSPGLTNSNQPQHF
abundance: -
d_gene: -
j_gene: TRBJ1-5
v_gene: TRBV6-2/TRBV6-3

CDR3nt: TGTGCCAGCACCTGGGGGACACCAATGAACACTGAAGCTTTCTTT
CDR3aa: CASTWGTPMNTEAFF
abundance: -
d_gene: -
j_gene: TRBJ1-1
v_gene: TRBV6-5

CDR3nt: TGTGCCAGTACCACAGCTTCCTCTGGAAACACCATATATTTT
CDR3aa: CASTTASSGNTIYF
abundance: -
d_gene: -
j_gene: TRBJ1-3
v_gene: TRBV19

CDR3nt: TGTGCCAGCAGTTTACGGGACAGACCTGGGGATACGCAGTATTTT
CDR3aa: CASSLRDRPGDTQYF
abundance: -
d_gene: TRBD1
j_gene: TRBJ2-3
v_gene: TRBV27

CDR3nt: TGCGCCAGCAGTGTTGGCGGGACGGGGGTCGCTGAAGCTTTCTTT
CDR3aa: CASSVGGTGVAEAFF
abundance: -
d_gene: -
j_gene: TRBJ1-1
v_gene: TRBV10-1

CDR3nt: TGTGCCATCAGTGACCCCGCATTCGAGGAGTACTTC
CDR3aa: CAISDPAFEEYF
abundance: -
d_gene: -
j_gene: TRBJ2-7
v_gene: TRBV10-3

CDR3nt: TGTGCCAGCAGAGGGGGATCTGAAGCTTTCTTT
CDR3aa: CASRGGSEAFF
abundance: -
d_gene: -
j_gene: TRBJ1-1
v_gene: TRBV6-5

CDR3nt: TGTGCCAGCAGCTCCCAGCGGGGCCCTGGGTACGAGCAGTACTTC
CDR3aa: CASSSQRGPGYEQYF
abundance: -
d_gene: TRBD2
j_gene: TRBJ2-7
v_gene: TRBV7-2

CDR3nt: TGTGCCAGCAGTTTATTCGCGGTTGGGGATACGCAGTATTTT
CDR3aa: CASSLFAVGDTQYF
abundance: -
d_gene: -
j_gene: TRBJ2-3
v_gene: TRBV27

CDR3nt: TGTGCCAGCCGACCCACTAGGAACACCGGGGAGCTGTTTTTT
CDR3aa: CASRPTRNTGELFF
abundance: -
d_gene: -
j_gene: TRBJ2-2
v_gene: TRBV12-1

CDR3nt: TGTGCCATCAGTGAGTTGGGGGGACAGGCCCGTACTAACGAGCAGTACTTC
CDR3aa: CAISELGGQARTNEQYF
abundance: -
d_gene: TRBD1
j_gene: TRBJ2-7
v_gene: TRBV10-3

CDR3nt: TGCGCCAGCAGCCAAGATGTGGCAGGGGTCTTTTACGAGCAGTACTTC
CDR3aa: CASSQDVAGVFYEQYF
abundance: -
d_gene: -
j_gene: TRBJ2-7
v_gene: TRBV4-1

CDR3nt: TGTGCCAGCAGTACGGGACAGGGGTACACTGAAGCTTTCTTT
CDR3aa: CASSTGQGYTEAFF
abundance: once
d_gene: TRBD1
j_gene: TRBJ1-1
v_gene: TRBV2

CDR3nt: TGTGCCAGCAGCTCACAGGGGGTCGGGGAATCGGAGTACTTC
CDR3aa: CASSSQGVGESEYF
abundance: -
d_gene: TRBD1
j_gene: TRBJ2-5
v_gene: TRBV7-9

CDR3nt: TGTGCCAGCAGCTCTATGACAGGCCAAGAGACCCAGTACTTC
CDR3aa: CASSSMTGQETQYF
abundance: -
d_gene: -
j_gene: TRBJ2-5
v_gene: TRBV5-4

CDR3nt: TGTGCCAGCAGTTTAGCGTCCCAGGGATATCCCTACGAGCAGTACTTC
CDR3aa: CASSLASQGYPYEQYF
abundance: -
d_gene: -
j_gene: TRBJ2-7
v_gene: TRBV27

CDR3nt: TGTGCCAGCAGCCCAGCCGGGACAATTAACTATGGCTACACCTTC
CDR3aa: CASSPAGTINYGYTF
abundance: -
d_gene: -
j_gene: TRBJ1-2
v_gene: TRBV4-2

CDR3nt: TGTGCCACTCCCGGGGGCACTGAAGCTTTCTTT
CDR3aa: CATPGGTEAFF
abundance: many
d_gene: -
j_gene: TRBJ1-1
v_gene: TRBV6-5

CDR3nt: TGTGCCAGCAGTTTTCAGTGGGAGTTCCCCTTCAATGAGCAGTTCTTC
CDR3aa: CASSFQWEFPFNEQFF
abundance: -
d_gene: -
j_gene: TRBJ2-1
v_gene: TRBV27

CDR3nt: TGTGCCAGCAGCTCATGGACAGTCATGAACACTGAAGCTTTCTTT
CDR3aa: CASSSWTVMNTEAFF
abundance: few
d_gene: -
j_gene: TRBJ1-1
v_gene: TRBV7-6

CDR3nt: TGTGCCAGCAGTTCGGTTTCCGCCTCTGGGGCCAACGTCCTGACTTTC
CDR3aa: CASSSVSASGANVLTF
abundance: -
d_gene: -
j_gene: TRBJ2-6
v_gene: TRBV27

CDR3nt: TGTGCCACCAGCAGAACTAGCGGGACGTCCTACAATGAGCAGTTCTTC
CDR3aa: CATSRTSGTSYNEQFF
abundance: -
d_gene: TRBD2
j_gene: TRBJ2-1
v_gene: TRBV15

CDR3nt: TGTGCCAGTAGTACAACCGGACAGGTCTACGAGCAGTACTTC
CDR3aa: CASSTTGQVYEQYF
abundance: -
d_gene: TRBD1
j_gene: TRBJ2-7
v_gene: TRBV19

CDR3nt: TGTGCCAGCAGTTTAGGAGGGAATGGCTATAATTCACCCCTCCACTTT
CDR3aa: CASSLGGNGYNSPLHF
abundance: -
d_gene: -
j_gene: TRBJ1-6
v_gene: TRBV27

CDR3nt: TGTGCCAGCTCACGGGGGGAGTTGGGGAACACTGAAGCTTTCTTT
CDR3aa: CASSRGELGNTEAFF
abundance: -
d_gene: -
j_gene: TRBJ1-1
v_gene: TRBV18

CDR3nt: TGCGCCAGCAGTGAGTGGGGCGGGGCACCCAGGGATACGCAGTATTTT
CDR3aa: CASSEWGGAPRDTQYF
abundance: -
d_gene: -
j_gene: TRBJ2-3
v_gene: TRBV10-2

CDR3nt: TGTGCCAGCAGTTCGTACAGGGAACACTACGAGCAGTACTTC
CDR3aa: CASSSYREHYEQYF
abundance: -
d_gene: -
j_gene: TRBJ2-7
v_gene: TRBV27

CDR3nt: TGTGCCAGTAGTTCCGGACAGGGAGGTTCCTACGAGCAGTACTTC
CDR3aa: CASSSGQGGSYEQYF
abundance: -
d_gene: TRBD1
j_gene: TRBJ2-7
v_gene: TRBV19

CDR3nt: TGTGCCAGTAGTAGGACAGGAAGGTTGAGTCAGCCCCAGCATTTT
CDR3aa: CASSRTGRLSQPQHF
abundance: -
d_gene: TRBD1
j_gene: TRBJ1-5
v_gene: TRBV19

CDR3nt: TGCGCCAGCAGTCAACCCCGGGACAGGGAGCGGGGAGGGGCCTACGAGCAGTACTTC
CDR3aa: CASSQPRDRERGGAYEQYF
abundance: -
d_gene: TRBD1
j_gene: TRBJ2-7
v_gene: TRBV23-1

CDR3nt: TGTGCCAGCTCATCTCGACAGGGGACAGGAGGAAACACCATATATTTT
CDR3aa: CASSSRQGTGGNTIYF
abundance: -
d_gene: TRBD1
j_gene: TRBJ1-3
v_gene: TRBV18

CDR3nt: TGCGCCAGCAGCCAAAAGGCGGACAGGAGAAACACCTACGAGCAGTACTTC
CDR3aa: CASSQKADRRNTYEQYF
abundance: -
d_gene: TRBD1
j_gene: TRBJ2-7
v_gene: TRBV4-1

CDR3nt: TGTGCCAGCAGTTCTCTCCGTCCCTACGAGCAGTACTTC
CDR3aa: CASSSLRPYEQYF
abundance: -
d_gene: -
j_gene: TRBJ2-7
v_gene: TRBV12-3/TRBV12-4